This T cell receptor (beta chain) was captured in a study of blood T cell repertoires in COVID-19. Turning to the study itself: PBMCs, B-cell-depleted T cells, or T cells provided the cDNA or gDNA that made up the material.

This CDR3 has 16 residues. V lost 3 bases to trimming and J lost 3 bases; unmatched junction nucleotides: 7. Germline V gene data show CDR1 as LNHDA and CDR2 as SQIVND (reference sequence). Authors' data handling: Quantification of nucleated cells was approximated via reference gene primer amplification. Here immunoSEQ multiplex PCR was the method, and the copy in TCRdb shows in-frame clones only, minus some. Clonal size and the V and J genes are those of that table, whereas D and trimming came from the DNA. Seen here are 200,000 to 250,000 clones, roughly 84% observed once, and the top ten hold approximately 4%.

The origin of this receptor is an elderly woman with acute or convalescent COVID-19. The rearrangement uses TRBV19 and TRBJ2-3, with TRBD1 identical over 9 bases. The sample was peripheral blood. CDR3 in amino acids: CASSIQRDRVTDTQYF. CDR3 bases: TGTGCCAGTAGTATTCAGCGGGACAGGGTTACAGATACGCAGTATTTT.